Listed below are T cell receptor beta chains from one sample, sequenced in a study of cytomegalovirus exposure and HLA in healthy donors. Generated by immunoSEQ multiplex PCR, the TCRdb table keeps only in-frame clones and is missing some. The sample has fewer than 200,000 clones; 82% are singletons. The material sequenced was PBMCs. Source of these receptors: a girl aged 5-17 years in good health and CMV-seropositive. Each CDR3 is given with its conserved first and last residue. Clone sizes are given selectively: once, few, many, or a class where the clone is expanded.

cdr3_aa: CASSEVEDGKSYNEQFF
clone_size: .
v_call: TRBV2

cdr3_aa: CASSFGGARTSGNTIYF
clone_size: .
v_call: TRBV5-4

cdr3_aa: CAISEPSTGSGRTEAFF
clone_size: .
v_call: TRBV10-3

cdr3_aa: CHKGQGTEAFF
clone_size: .
v_call: TRBV6-4

cdr3_aa: CSVGPGYNEQFF
clone_size: .
v_call: TRBV29-1

cdr3_aa: CASSSNHRDISYEQYF
clone_size: .
v_call: TRBV27

cdr3_aa: CASSSYTSENTEAFF
clone_size: .
v_call: TRBV5-8

cdr3_aa: CASSLICGATHYTDTQYF
clone_size: .
v_call: TRBV7-3

cdr3_aa: CASRPGALQTGYTF
clone_size: .
v_call: TRBV28

cdr3_aa: CSVSRAGSGNTIYF
clone_size: many
v_call: TRBV29-1

cdr3_aa: CASSLVRGVEQPQHF
clone_size: once
v_call: TRBV7-9

cdr3_aa: CASSRGALNYGYTF
clone_size: .
v_call: TRBV19

cdr3_aa: CAISGQGAYNEQFF
clone_size: .
v_call: TRBV10-3

cdr3_aa: CASSESGAGFSYNEQFF
clone_size: .
v_call: TRBV10-1

cdr3_aa: CASSIDRGLRGGVSNQPQHF
clone_size: .
v_call: TRBV19

cdr3_aa: CASSEDRGGGPRQQYF
clone_size: .
v_call: TRBV2

cdr3_aa: CASGQVTGELFF
clone_size: .
v_call: TRBV6-1

cdr3_aa: CASSPSQDRVQETQYF
clone_size: .
v_call: TRBV28

cdr3_aa: CASSPDPIQYEQYF
clone_size: once
v_call: TRBV4-3

cdr3_aa: CASSPSTSGRMSDTQYF
clone_size: .
v_call: TRBV7-8

cdr3_aa: CASSLGLGSYNEQFF
clone_size: .
v_call: TRBV28

cdr3_aa: CASSGYQGGYGYTF
clone_size: .
v_call: TRBV27

cdr3_aa: CASSQTTGEQFF
clone_size: .
v_call: TRBV4-1

cdr3_aa: CASSETPRVPDTQYF
clone_size: .
v_call: TRBV2

cdr3_aa: CASSEEQGHGGYTF
clone_size: few
v_call: TRBV2

cdr3_aa: CASSAGLGSYNEQFF
clone_size: .
v_call: TRBV6-5

cdr3_aa: CASSLRSAAGVNEQYF
clone_size: .
v_call: TRBV5-1

cdr3_aa: CASGQISSTDTQYF
clone_size: .
v_call: TRBV2

cdr3_aa: CAWARRDWDSNQPQHF
clone_size: .
v_call: TRBV30

cdr3_aa: CSGLGQSPEAFF
clone_size: .
v_call: TRBV29-1

cdr3_aa: CASSIASGLAKNIQYF
clone_size: .
v_call: TRBV19

cdr3_aa: CASHLPGYEQYF
clone_size: .
v_call: TRBV7-9

cdr3_aa: CASSWLTGMNTEAFF
clone_size: once
v_call: TRBV5-1

cdr3_aa: CASSLVRGGLSEKLFF
clone_size: .
v_call: TRBV11-2

cdr3_aa: CASSPRSANEQFF
clone_size: .
v_call: TRBV5-1

cdr3_aa: CASSQEFGPPTEAFF
clone_size: few
v_call: TRBV4-1

cdr3_aa: CASSVSGQGLGEKLFF
clone_size: .
v_call: TRBV28

cdr3_aa: CASRRRPENQPQHF
clone_size: .
v_call: TRBV27

cdr3_aa: CASSLNLPGQGHLYGYTF
clone_size: .
v_call: TRBV18

cdr3_aa: CASSHRAQGNQPQHF
clone_size: few
v_call: TRBV6-5

cdr3_aa: CASSLRDRAVEQYF
clone_size: .
v_call: TRBV7-9

cdr3_aa: CSVEWGAGELFF
clone_size: .
v_call: TRBV29-1

cdr3_aa: CASSNRGGVYYGYTF
clone_size: .
v_call: TRBV19

cdr3_aa: CASSPTTGSYEQYF
clone_size: .
v_call: TRBV7-2

cdr3_aa: CSVAGGEEKLFF
clone_size: .
v_call: TRBV29-1

cdr3_aa: CASSFSRAANQPQHF
clone_size: .
v_call: TRBV28

cdr3_aa: CASSSHRGLTYGYTF
clone_size: .
v_call: TRBV7-3

cdr3_aa: CASSVDRGHQPQHF
clone_size: .
v_call: TRBV9

cdr3_aa: CASSFLGENQPQHF
clone_size: .
v_call: TRBV5-6

cdr3_aa: CASSHLQRPKRELGYEQYF
clone_size: .
v_call: TRBV4-2

cdr3_aa: CASSARWNRENQPQHF
clone_size: .
v_call: TRBV27

cdr3_aa: CASSFTGTAADTQYF
clone_size: .
v_call: TRBV7-3

cdr3_aa: CASSEQGAATGANVLTF
clone_size: .
v_call: TRBV6-1

cdr3_aa: CASSSYRAETQYF
clone_size: few
v_call: TRBV5-5

cdr3_aa: CATSAGYNEQFF
clone_size: .
v_call: TRBV15

cdr3_aa: CASRYRLAGNTDTQYF
clone_size: .
v_call: TRBV6-5

cdr3_aa: CASSVDSLFSGANVLTF
clone_size: .
v_call: TRBV5-1

cdr3_aa: CASSSTDPGTPYYGYTF
clone_size: .
v_call: TRBV28

cdr3_aa: CASIPGLANSSNTGELFF
clone_size: .
v_call: TRBV6-4

cdr3_aa: CATSRAGQQGEKLFF
clone_size: .
v_call: TRBV15